The rows below give T cell receptor beta chains drawn from one sample of a study of Tregs in tolerant kidney transplant recipients. These TCRs' antigens remain unknown. The method was immunoSEQ multiplex PCR; TCRdb's version includes in-frame clones alone and lacks a portion of them. The data show 15,000 to 20,000 clones, 55% to 75% seen once. Input material: Tregs from blood cultured with allogeneic cells. The source is a human donor in good health. The CDR3 runs from the conserved cysteine through the conserved F or W. D genes are given only for firm matches. Clone size is not always given. Where it is, it says once, few, many or a class for expanded clones.

clone size	D gene	V gene	J gene	CDR3 DNA	CDR3 protein
NA	NA	TRBV6-6	TRBJ2-7	TGTGCCAGCAGTTCCCGGACAATTTCCTACGAGCAGTACTTC	CASSSRTISYEQYF
once	NA	TRBV11-2	TRBJ1-1	TGTGCCAGCAGCCGCAGGGGCACCACGGACACTGAAGCTTTCTTT	CASSRRGTTDTEAFF
NA	NA	TRBV19	TRBJ2-5	TGTGCCAGTAGTATAGGTGGTCAAGAGACCCAGTACTTC	CASSIGGQETQYF
NA	TRBD2	TRBV29-1	TRBJ2-3	TGCAGCGTCGCCGGACTAGCGGGAGGGCCGAGCGTGACAGATACGCAGTATTTT	CSVAGLAGGPSVTDTQYF
once	NA	TRBV19	TRBJ1-2	TGTGCCAGTAGTCCTAACAGGTGGGGTAACTATGGCTACACCTTC	CASSPNRWGNYGYTF
few	TRBD1	TRBV30	TRBJ1-5	TGTGCCTGGAGTACAGGGGTCCTTCGGCCCCAGCATTTT	CAWSTGVLRPQHF
few	TRBD1	TRBV5-1	TRBJ1-2	TGCGCCAGCAGCTTGGATGGACAGGGGGCACCTGGCTACACCTTC	CASSLDGQGAPGYTF
NA	NA	TRBV2	TRBJ1-2	TGTGCCAGCAATACAGGCCTGGCCTATGGCTACACCTTC	CASNTGLAYGYTF
NA	TRBD1	TRBV18	TRBJ2-7	TGTGCCAGCTCACCACTCGGACAGGGCGCCGTCTACGAGCAGTACTTC	CASSPLGQGAVYEQYF
NA	NA	TRBV13	TRBJ1-6	TGTGCCAGCAGCCCAGCGAGAGGCCTAGGTTCACCCCTCCACTTT	CASSPARGLGSPLHF
NA	NA	TRBV29-1	TRBJ2-3	TGCAGCGTTGAAGGGCCGGGCACCCGCACAGATACGCAGTATTTT	CSVEGPGTRTDTQYF
NA	NA	TRBV9	TRBJ2-3	TGTGCCAGCAGCCTCTCCAGAGATACGCAGTATTTT	CASSLSRDTQYF
NA	NA	TRBV18	TRBJ2-1	TGTGCCAGCCAGCGGGTCAGCGGCAATGAGCAGTTCTTC	CASQRVSGNEQFF
few	NA	TRBV20-1	TRBJ2-1	TGCAGTGCTAGAGTCTACAGTGAGCAGTTCTTC	CSARVYSEQFF
NA	NA	TRBV10-2	TRBJ2-2	TGCGCCAGCTTCGGTAGGACGAACACCGGGGAGCTGTTTTTT	CASFGRTNTGELFF
once	NA	TRBV10-2	TRBJ2-3	TGCGCCAGCAAGGAGGGGCATAGCACAGATACGCAGTATTTT	CASKEGHSTDTQYF
NA	NA	TRBV29-1	TRBJ1-2	TGCAGCGTTTCTCCTTGGGGGGGGCTAGACTATGGCTACACCTTC	CSVSPWGGLDYGYTF
NA	TRBD1	TRBV6-5	TRBJ1-5	TGTGCCAGCAGCGCGACAGGGACCAGACAGCCCCAGCATTTT	CASSATGTRQPQHF
NA	NA	TRBV5-1	TRBJ2-1	TGCGCCAGCAGCTTGGTAACTTGGAGGGATGAGCAGTTCTTC	CASSLVTWRDEQFF